The T cell receptor beta chain described here comes from a study of CD8+ T cells in alopecia areata. This clone has more than one count but fewer than ten. This CDR3 spans 13 amino acids. Trimming shortened V by 1 base and J by 1 base, and 4 bases separated the two germline ends. CDR1 is MNHEY, CDR2 SMNVEV, per germline (reference sequence). Sequencing relied on a cDNA template that was reverse transcribed from extracted RNA. The repertoire was sequenced with immunoSEQ multiplex PCR; TCRdb's copy has only in-frame clones and lacks some. Here the sample spans 140,000 or so clones, approximately 51% being singletons. Lesional scalp tissue (obtained by punch biopsy) and peripheral blood were collected from alopecia areata patients.

This chain links TRBV27 with TRBJ1-1; D not resolved. The sample consisted of CD4+ T cells sorted from blood, taken at week 0. This TCR was recovered from a human donor with alopecia areata. The CDR3 nucleotides read TGTGCCAGCAGTTTATGGGGGAACACTGAAGCTTTCTTT. Protein sequence: CASSLWGNTEAFF.